This T cell receptor beta chain was obtained from a study of human T cells and chemical hapten exposure. The trim removed 6 bases at V and 6 bases at J, leaving 16 bases unmatched. CDR3 length: 18 amino acids. Germline V gene data show CDR1 as MNHEY and CDR2 as SVGAGI. This clonotype was seen a handful of times. TCRdb processed the RACE reads anew with MiXCR; each CDR3 protein has one entry. The sample includes tens of thousands of distinct CDR3 sequences, approximately 10% of them seen just once. This sample's time point: pre-sensitization, week 0. Treatment given: therapeutic diphenylcyclopropenone sensitization with weekly scalp DPC.

The sequence derives from a woman in her forties or fifties with alopecia areata. Some clones in this sample may be carry-over from other donors' samples. V and J are TRBV6-5 and TRBJ2-2; 10 nucleotides line up with TRBD1. The sample here was whole blood, taken in connection with sensitization to the hapten diphenylcyclopropenone (DPC). CDR3 amino acids: CASRPFVRDRGISGELFF. The CDR3 nucleotides are TGTGCCAGCAGGCCGTTTGTGAGGGACAGGGGAATTTCCGGGGAGCTGTTTTTT.